This T cell receptor (beta chain) was recorded in a study of cytomegalovirus exposure and HLA in healthy donors (dated by TCRdb to 2015 to 2018). General notes on the study: According to a later analysis, the 120 or so validation repertoires were produced on the same platform as the roughly 600 repertoires of the first cohort. The study aimed to test whether signatures of past pathogen exposure could be identified by cataloging public T cell receptors. A separate validation cohort of roughly 130 different subjects was used in addition to the 666-subject first cohort. The study combined high-throughput TCR immunosequencing, statistical association of individual TCRs with disease status, and machine learning to predict cytomegalovirus infection status. Overall results and qualifications from the work: It was suggested by the authors that the approach could potentially be generalized to other disease states and immunological phenotypes. The classifier was reported to diagnose cytomegalovirus status with high specificity and sensitivity in both the original and validation cohorts. The validation cohort had no HLA typing available for a later analysis, so co-occurrence within that cohort was assessed over all 110 or so repertoires. The study gave a list of over 150 TCR beta chains associated with cytomegalovirus. In vitro tests confirmed that a few of the cytomegalovirus-associated TCR beta chains recognize cytomegalovirus antigens. Of the cluster scores, 85% to 95% were above 0 in a later analysis, which found that TCRs clustered in the first cohort also tended to co-occur in the 90 to 150 validation repertoires. Most TCR sequences were seen in very few donors, while some public TCRs were found in many individuals.

The donors were included in the validation cohort of over a hundred subjects, a group kept apart from the roughly 670-subject first cohort. As for this clone: It has no known antigen specificity. No quality values exist for individual bases; no much larger clone is one base distant.

Libraries were built with the immunoSEQ multiplex PCR assay. The paper's processing steps were these. A statistical classification framework was built for diagnosing cytomegalovirus status from the catalog of TCR beta chain sequences. This immuneACCESS table, as held by TCRdb, lists in-frame sequences with V and J called but not all clones. Of the missing ones, under half trace to an unresolved V gene in checked studies; the others have no known cause. V and J calls and clone size are copied from that table; D and trimming were computed from the DNA. Present in this sample are tens of thousands of clones, 94% of which were seen just once. The top ten clonotypes cover about 0.6% of the sample. The CDR3 starts with the cysteine, ends with the phenylalanine, and has 18 residues. This entry keeps only the CDR3 DNA: 54 bases, framed from base 1. From a lookup of the germline V gene (reference sequence), CDR1 and CDR2 are LNHDA and SQIVND. A distance of 25 bases separates the germline ends of V and J, which lose 1 base and 7 bases respectively.

The chain joins TRBV19 to TRBJ2-5; no D gene is confidently identified. Sequencing input: PBMCs. The source of this sequence is a woman between 18 and 30 years old in good health and CMV-seronegative. The bases read TGTGCCAGTAGTATAGGGTTTGGTAGTAGCCCAGCCATGTCGACCCAGTACTTC. This translates into CASSIGFGSSPAMSTQYF.